This entry features one TCR beta chain sequence. The data were obtained in a study of blood T cells in healthy people across ages. The germline V and J ends were trimmed by 2 bases and 8 bases, with 22 bases remaining between them. The CDR3 contains 17 residues. Germline CDR1 and CDR2: SGHAT and FQNNGV. The use of a sample-barcoded 5' primer and a J-beta primer mix characterized a second PCR of roughly 7 to 11 cycles. TCRdb analysed the 5' RACE reads with MiXCR anew, one entry per CDR3 protein. The sample consists of 1.5 million to 2 million distinct CDR3 sequences, roughly 52% of them appearing once. Per sample, at least 5.5 micrograms of total RNA were extracted.

The receptor was isolated from a woman aged 40 to 50 in good health. V usage is TRBV11-2 and J usage is TRBJ2-4; D perhaps matches TRBD1 (6 bases). Material for sequencing was blood. The CDR3 region has the DNA TGTGCCAGCAGCTTATTAGGGGCCCAGTGGGGGCAGGACATTCAGTACTTC. It yields the protein CASSLLGAQWGQDIQYF.